This TCR beta chain originates from a study of shared clonotypes between healthy human individuals. Study-level information: Serving as donors were two women and three men, whose ages spanned 18 to 49.

Of note for this clone: Antigen: not known.

Germline CDR1 is SGHRS and CDR2 is YFSETQ. The length of the CDR3 is 14 residues. Trimming pared 0 bases from V and 0 bases from J, leaving 6 bases between. Donors comprised only Caucasian adults living in Nashville, Tennessee. Generated by immunoSEQ multiplex PCR, the TCRdb table keeps only in-frame clones and is missing some. The table lists approximately 350,000 clones, over 65% of them singletons. Overall study findings and caveats: Relative to clonotypes present in all four donors, those not shared had lower generation probabilities.

The receptor's source is a man aged 30-40 years in good health. Sequences were obtained from memory CD4+ T cells sorted from blood. Subset: CD45RA-negative fraction. This chain connects TRBV5-1 to TRBJ1-1; D not resolved. The CDR3 here is CASSLEEMNTEAFF. CDR3 coding DNA: TGCGCCAGCAGCTTGGAAGAGATGAACACTGAAGCTTTCTTT.